A selection of T cell receptor beta chains follows, all from one sample in a study of glioma-infiltrating T cells. One entry per CDR3 protein, called by TCRdb with MiXCR from the multiplex PCR reads. Of about 140,000 distinct CDR3 sequences listed, around 40% were seen once; the top ten hold around a fifth. Sequencing used glioma tissue, nonneoplastic brain tissue, or PBMCs (not recorded which). The receptors come from a human donor with low-grade glioma or glioblastoma, undergoing nonglioma brain surgery, or in good health (not recorded which). CDR3s include the opening cysteine and the closing phenylalanine or tryptophan. D genes are given only for firm matches. Rows may omit the clone size; those that give it use once, few, many or a size class.

cdr3_aa: CASSSRRGINQPQHF; cdr3_nt: TGTGCCAGCAGTTCACGGAGGGGAATCAATCAGCCCCAGCATTTT; j_call: TRBJ1-5; clone_size: few; v_call: TRBV6-1; d_call: .
cdr3_aa: CASSQEAIRGGMNTEAFF; cdr3_nt: TGTGCCAGCAGCCAAGAAGCGATCAGGGGAGGGATGAACACTGAAGCTTTCTTT; j_call: TRBJ1-1; clone_size: .; v_call: TRBV14; d_call: .
cdr3_aa: CSATGTRGRNTGELFF; cdr3_nt: TGCAGTGCTACCGGGACTAGGGGCCGGAACACCGGGGAGCTGTTTTTT; j_call: TRBJ2-2; clone_size: .; v_call: TRBV20-1; d_call: TRBD2
cdr3_aa: CASRLALRTGELFF; cdr3_nt: TGTGCCAGCAGACTAGCGTTGAGGACCGGGGAGCTGTTTTTT; j_call: TRBJ2-2; clone_size: .; v_call: TRBV27; d_call: TRBD2
cdr3_aa: CARSLWSVDSSSYEQYF; cdr3_nt: TGTGCCCGCAGCTTATGGTCAGTGGACAGTAGCTCCTACGAGCAGTACTTC; j_call: TRBJ2-7; clone_size: .; v_call: TRBV13; d_call: .
cdr3_aa: CASSYEKNNEQFF; cdr3_nt: TGTGCCAGCAGTTACGAGAAAAACAATGAGCAGTTCTTC; j_call: TRBJ2-1; clone_size: many; v_call: TRBV6-2/TRBV6-3; d_call: .
cdr3_aa: CASSISGNSYEQYF; cdr3_nt: TGTGCCAGCAGTATTAGCGGGAATTCCTACGAGCAGTACTTC; j_call: TRBJ2-7; clone_size: .; v_call: TRBV6-5; d_call: TRBD2
cdr3_aa: CSAYQDRSYGYTF; cdr3_nt: TGCAGTGCGTACCAGGACAGGTCGTATGGCTACACCTTC; j_call: TRBJ1-2; clone_size: .; v_call: TRBV20-1; d_call: TRBD1
cdr3_aa: CASILTVNTEAFF; cdr3_nt: TGTGCCAGCATCTTGACCGTGAACACTGAAGCTTTCTTT; j_call: TRBJ1-1; clone_size: few; v_call: TRBV12-3/TRBV12-4; d_call: .
cdr3_aa: CSARTGGGDEQYF; cdr3_nt: TGCAGTGCTAGGACAGGTGGGGGCGACGAGCAGTACTTC; j_call: TRBJ2-7; clone_size: many; v_call: TRBV20-1; d_call: .
cdr3_aa: CATSRDSGVGLKQFF; cdr3_nt: TGTGCCACCAGCAGAGATTCGGGAGTGGGTCTAAAGCAGTTCTTC; j_call: TRBJ2-1; clone_size: few; v_call: TRBV15; d_call: .
cdr3_aa: CSARHLAGYNEQFF; cdr3_nt: TGCAGTGCTAGACACCTAGCGGGGTACAATGAGCAGTTCTTC; j_call: TRBJ2-1; clone_size: .; v_call: TRBV20-1; d_call: TRBD2
cdr3_aa: CASSLEQGGYGYTF; cdr3_nt: TGCGCCAGCAGTCTCGAACAGGGGGGCTATGGCTACACCTTC; j_call: TRBJ1-2; clone_size: few; v_call: TRBV4-3; d_call: TRBD1
cdr3_aa: CASSEVPYTGELFF; cdr3_nt: TGCGCCAGCAGTGAAGTACCGTACACCGGGGAGCTGTTTTTT; j_call: TRBJ2-2; clone_size: .; v_call: TRBV10-1; d_call: .
cdr3_aa: CASSAGQSQETQYF; cdr3_nt: TGTGCCAGCAGCGCGGGACAGTCCCAAGAGACCCAGTACTTC; j_call: TRBJ2-5; clone_size: .; v_call: TRBV12-3/TRBV12-4; d_call: .
cdr3_aa: CASSIGLAGALLGTDTQYF; cdr3_nt: TGTGCCAGCAGCATAGGACTAGCGGGAGCATTATTGGGCACAGATACGCAGTATTTT; j_call: TRBJ2-3; clone_size: .; v_call: TRBV7-6; d_call: TRBD2
cdr3_aa: CASSQGNRRSYNEQFF; cdr3_nt: TGCGCCAGCAGCCAAGGTAACCGACGCTCCTACAATGAGCAGTTCTTC; j_call: TRBJ2-1; clone_size: few; v_call: TRBV4-1; d_call: .
cdr3_aa: CASSPLVRAYEQYF; cdr3_nt: TGTGCCAGCAGTCCTCTCGTCAGGGCCTACGAGCAGTACTTC; j_call: TRBJ2-7; clone_size: .; v_call: TRBV27; d_call: .
cdr3_aa: CSASEARRTNEQYF; cdr3_nt: TGCAGTGCTAGTGAGGCTAGAAGGACCAACGAGCAGTACTTC; j_call: TRBJ2-7; clone_size: .; v_call: TRBV20-1; d_call: .
cdr3_aa: CASRGALTEAFF; cdr3_nt: TGTGCCAGCAGAGGAGCTTTAACTGAAGCTTTCTTT; j_call: TRBJ1-1; clone_size: many; v_call: TRBV28; d_call: .
cdr3_aa: CSARPGLALSTDTQYF; cdr3_nt: TGCAGTGCTAGACCGGGACTAGCGTTGAGCACAGATACGCAGTATTTT; j_call: TRBJ2-3; clone_size: .; v_call: TRBV20-1; d_call: TRBD2
cdr3_aa: CASQIGTPLYGYTF; cdr3_nt: TGTGCCAGCCAGATTGGGACACCCCTGTATGGCTACACCTTC; j_call: TRBJ1-2; clone_size: .; v_call: TRBV7-2; d_call: .
cdr3_aa: CASSYSKGGTNYGYTF; cdr3_nt: TGTGCCAGCAGTTACTCGAAAGGGGGAACTAACTATGGCTACACCTTC; j_call: TRBJ1-2; clone_size: .; v_call: TRBV6-6; d_call: .
cdr3_aa: CSAIRDSYEQYF; cdr3_nt: TGCAGCGCAATCCGGGACTCCTACGAGCAGTACTTC; j_call: TRBJ2-7; clone_size: .; v_call: TRBV29-1; d_call: .
cdr3_aa: CASSPLGQPQHF; cdr3_nt: TGCGCCAGCAGCCCCCTTGGGCAGCCCCAGCATTTT; j_call: TRBJ1-5; clone_size: .; v_call: TRBV4-1; d_call: .
cdr3_aa: CASSLAGRSVYGYTF; cdr3_nt: TGTGCCAGCAGCTTAGCTGGACGTTCTGTCTATGGCTACACCTTC; j_call: TRBJ1-2; clone_size: few; v_call: TRBV7-2; d_call: .
cdr3_aa: CASSSDRATNEKLFF; cdr3_nt: TGTGCCAGCAGTTCGGACAGAGCAACTAATGAAAAACTGTTTTTT; j_call: TRBJ1-4; clone_size: .; v_call: TRBV6-5; d_call: .
cdr3_aa: CASSPVSSGKTIYF; cdr3_nt: TGTGCCAGCAGTCCAGTCAGCTCTGGAAAAACCATATATTTT; j_call: TRBJ1-3; clone_size: .; v_call: TRBV6-2/TRBV6-3; d_call: .
cdr3_aa: CAISESPTGNTEAFF; cdr3_nt: TGTGCCATCAGTGAGTCACCCACAGGGAACACTGAAGCTTTCTTT; j_call: TRBJ1-1; clone_size: .; v_call: TRBV10-3; d_call: .
cdr3_aa: CASIQTVTSYNEQFF; cdr3_nt: TGTGCCAGCATCCAGACTGTTACCTCCTACAATGAGCAGTTCTTC; j_call: TRBJ2-1; clone_size: .; v_call: TRBV6-1; d_call: .
cdr3_aa: CASSGGTRSYNEQFF; cdr3_nt: TGTGCCAGCAGTGGCGGCACTCGCTCCTACAATGAGCAGTTCTTC; j_call: TRBJ2-1; clone_size: .; v_call: TRBV6-1; d_call: .
cdr3_aa: CSAGRAPIYEQYF; cdr3_nt: TGCAGTGCTGGCCGGGCCCCAATCTACGAGCAGTACTTC; j_call: TRBJ2-7; clone_size: .; v_call: TRBV20-1; d_call: .
cdr3_aa: CASRPSRGSYNSPLHF; cdr3_nt: TGTGCCAGCAGACCCTCGCGGGGCTCCTATAATTCACCCCTCCACTTT; j_call: TRBJ1-6; clone_size: .; v_call: TRBV27; d_call: .
cdr3_aa: CSAPPPPGDTQYF; cdr3_nt: TGCAGTGCTCCACCCCCTCCTGGCGATACGCAGTATTTT; j_call: TRBJ2-3; clone_size: few; v_call: TRBV20-1; d_call: .
cdr3_aa: CASSRDTSYQETQYF; cdr3_nt: TGCGCCAGCAGCCGGGACACATCGTACCAAGAGACCCAGTACTTC; j_call: TRBJ2-5; clone_size: .; v_call: TRBV5-1; d_call: .
cdr3_aa: CASSSARGRGEQFF; cdr3_nt: TGTGCCAGCAGCTCTGCACGGGGGCGCGGTGAGCAGTTCTTC; j_call: TRBJ2-1; clone_size: .; v_call: TRBV7-2; d_call: .
cdr3_aa: CSARRDRGINYGYTF; cdr3_nt: TGCAGTGCTAGGAGGGACAGGGGAATCAACTATGGCTACACCTTC; j_call: TRBJ1-2; clone_size: .; v_call: TRBV20-1; d_call: TRBD1
cdr3_aa: CASRPPASAGYTDTQYF; cdr3_nt: TGTGCCAGCAGGCCTCCGGCGTCGGCGGGCTACACAGATACGCAGTATTTT; j_call: TRBJ2-3; clone_size: few; v_call: TRBV6-2/TRBV6-3; d_call: .
cdr3_aa: CASSEHRGRGYNEQFF; cdr3_nt: TGCGCCAGCAGCGAACACAGGGGGCGAGGGTACAATGAGCAGTTCTTC; j_call: TRBJ2-1; clone_size: .; v_call: TRBV4-1; d_call: TRBD1
cdr3_aa: CASSLEANYGYTF; cdr3_nt: TGTGCCAGCAGTTTGGAAGCTAACTATGGCTACACCTTC; j_call: TRBJ1-2; clone_size: once; v_call: TRBV2; d_call: .
cdr3_aa: CASRLGTGTNQPQHF; cdr3_nt: TGTGCCAGCAGACTCGGGACAGGGACAAATCAGCCCCAGCATTTT; j_call: TRBJ1-5; clone_size: .; v_call: TRBV12-3/TRBV12-4; d_call: TRBD1
cdr3_aa: CSARGPSASVDYYGYTF; cdr3_nt: TGCAGTGCTAGGGGACCTTCCGCATCGGTGGACTACTATGGCTACACCTTC; j_call: TRBJ1-2; clone_size: .; v_call: TRBV20-1; d_call: .
cdr3_aa: CASSPGTGRHEQFF; cdr3_nt: TGTGCCAGCAGCCCGGGGACAGGGCGGCATGAGCAGTTCTTC; j_call: TRBJ2-1; clone_size: .; v_call: TRBV7-8; d_call: TRBD1
cdr3_aa: CASSDGGGSQPQHF; cdr3_nt: TGTGCCAGCAGTGACGGGGGGGGGAGTCAGCCCCAGCATTTT; j_call: TRBJ1-5; clone_size: few; v_call: TRBV3-1; d_call: .
cdr3_aa: CSARPGLAERGTYNEQFF; cdr3_nt: TGCAGTGCTAGGCCCGGACTAGCGGAACGGGGGACCTACAATGAGCAGTTCTTC; j_call: TRBJ2-1; clone_size: .; v_call: TRBV20-1; d_call: TRBD2
cdr3_aa: CASSQESALGSPLHF; cdr3_nt: TGCGCCAGCAGCCAAGAGAGTGCGTTGGGTTCACCCCTCCACTTT; j_call: TRBJ1-6; clone_size: .; v_call: TRBV4-3; d_call: .
cdr3_aa: CASSGAEEETQYF; cdr3_nt: TGTGCCAGCAGCGGCGCGGAGGAAGAGACCCAGTACTTC; j_call: TRBJ2-5; clone_size: .; v_call: TRBV2; d_call: .
cdr3_aa: CASSLQVNTEAFF; cdr3_nt: TGTGCCAGCAGTTTACAGGTGAACACTGAAGCTTTCTTT; j_call: TRBJ1-1; clone_size: many; v_call: TRBV27; d_call: .
cdr3_aa: CASSFTTSGGDTQYF; cdr3_nt: TGTGCCAGCAGCTTCACGACTAGCGGGGGCGATACGCAGTATTTT; j_call: TRBJ2-3; clone_size: many; v_call: TRBV7-9; d_call: TRBD2
cdr3_aa: CASSRGLAGTDTQYF; cdr3_nt: TGTGCCAGCAGTCGCGGACTAGCGGGGACAGATACGCAGTATTTT; j_call: TRBJ2-3; clone_size: few; v_call: TRBV6-2/TRBV6-3; d_call: TRBD2
cdr3_aa: CASRGQGVTEDFF; cdr3_nt: TGTGCCAGCAGGGGACAGGGGGTCACTGAAGATTTCTTT; j_call: TRBJ1-1; clone_size: .; v_call: TRBV6-5; d_call: TRBD1
cdr3_aa: CASSLSEAGGLNEQFF; cdr3_nt: TGTGCCAGCAGTTTGTCGGAAGCGGGGGGCCTTAATGAGCAGTTCTTC; j_call: TRBJ2-1; clone_size: few; v_call: TRBV6-2/TRBV6-3; d_call: TRBD2
cdr3_aa: CASSLRLAQETQYF; cdr3_nt: TGTGCCAGCAGCCTCCGACTAGCCCAAGAGACCCAGTACTTC; j_call: TRBJ2-5; clone_size: .; v_call: TRBV3-1; d_call: TRBD2
cdr3_aa: CASSLHREVTSPLHF; cdr3_nt: TGTGCCAGCAGTCTCCATCGGGAAGTTACTTCACCCCTCCACTTT; j_call: TRBJ1-6; clone_size: .; v_call: TRBV7-2; d_call: .
cdr3_aa: CASSPRNSDTEAFF; cdr3_nt: TGTGCCAGCTCACCAAGAAATTCGGACACTGAAGCTTTCTTT; j_call: TRBJ1-1; clone_size: .; v_call: TRBV18; d_call: .
cdr3_aa: CASSLSWTGQETQYF; cdr3_nt: TGTGCCAGCAGTTTATCGTGGACAGGGCAAGAGACCCAGTACTTC; j_call: TRBJ2-5; clone_size: few; v_call: TRBV27; d_call: TRBD1
cdr3_aa: CASSGTTYEQYF; cdr3_nt: TGTGCCAGCAGTGGGACCACCTACGAGCAGTACTTC; j_call: TRBJ2-7; clone_size: many; v_call: TRBV28; d_call: .